A selection of T cell receptor beta chains follows, all from one sample in a study of cytomegalovirus exposure and HLA in healthy donors. The protocol was immunoSEQ multiplex PCR, while the TCRdb copy is restricted to in-frame clones and leaves out a portion. The data hold 90,000 to 130,000 clones, with approximately 82% observed a single time. Material for sequencing was PBMCs. The receptors were gathered from a man aged 25 to 40 in good health and CMV-seropositive. The CDR3 runs from the conserved cysteine through the conserved F or W. The D gene is left open where the match is weak. Some rows have no size entry. The others give once, few or many, or a class for an expanded clone.

j_call | d_call | v_call | clone_size | cdr3_nt | cdr3_aa
TRBJ1-1 | NA | TRBV19 | NA | TGTGCCAGTAGTGCCCCGACACGGAGCGGGGCTGAAGCTTTCTTT | CASSAPTRSGAEAFF
TRBJ2-5 | NA | TRBV18 | once | TGTGCCAGCTCACCACCCCCATCCCGACTAGAGGAGGACCAGTACTTC | CASSPPPSRLEEDQYF
TRBJ2-2 | NA | TRBV9 | NA | TGTGCCAGCAGCGTAGAGGGCAACACAAGGGGCACCGGGGAGCTGTTTTTT | CASSVEGNTRGTGELFF
TRBJ2-1 | NA | TRBV9 | NA | TGTGCCAGCAGCGTAGTTGGGGCCAGTAATGAGCAGTTCTTC | CASSVVGASNEQFF
TRBJ2-7 | TRBD1 | TRBV11-2 | NA | TGTGCCAGCAGCCCCTTACAGGGGACAGGAACCTACGAGCAGTACTTC | CASSPLQGTGTYEQYF
TRBJ2-3 | NA | TRBV5-1 | NA | TGCGCCAGCAGCTTGGATCAAGATACGCAGTATTTT | CASSLDQDTQYF
TRBJ2-7 | NA | TRBV7-9 | NA | TGTGCCAGCAGCTTAGCCCTTCCCTCGTCCTACGAGCAGTACTTC | CASSLALPSSYEQYF
TRBJ1-4 | TRBD1 | TRBV4-3 | NA | TGCGCCAGCAGCCATCGGGCGACGGGACAGGGGAATGAAAAACTGTTTTTT | CASSHRATGQGNEKLFF
TRBJ1-2 | TRBD1 | TRBV19 | NA | TGTGCCAGTAAGGGGACAGGGGGATTGTTAGAGGGCTACACCTTC | CASKGTGGLLEGYTF
TRBJ2-7 | TRBD1 | TRBV19 | NA | TGTGCCAGTAGTTGGACAGGAATCTCCTACGAGCAGTACTTC | CASSWTGISYEQYF
TRBJ2-3 | TRBD2 | TRBV28 | NA | TGTGCCAGCACTCGCCGACTAGCGGGGGGGAGCCGCACAGATACGCAGTATTTT | CASTRRLAGGSRTDTQYF
TRBJ1-6 | TRBD1 | TRBV2 | NA | TGTGCCAGCAGGGACAGGGGCCTCCTGGCCCTCCACTTT | CASRDRGLLALHF
TRBJ2-1 | TRBD2 | TRBV5-1 | NA | TGCGCCAGCAGCTCCACTAGCGGGGGGGCCGTGGGGAATGAGCAGTTCTTC | CASSSTSGGAVGNEQFF
TRBJ2-2 | NA | TRBV2 | NA | TGTGCCAGCAGTCGTCGGACACAGGCCGGGGAGCTGTTTTTT | CASSRRTQAGELFF
TRBJ1-1 | NA | TRBV5-1 | NA | TGCGCCAGCAGCTTGGTGGCGGGGGGCGCGGGAACTGAAGCTTTCTTT | CASSLVAGGAGTEAFF
TRBJ1-1 | NA | TRBV2 | NA | TGTGCCAGCAGTGGAGACAGGAACACTGAAGCTTTCTTT | CASSGDRNTEAFF
TRBJ1-1 | NA | TRBV7-2 | NA | TGTGCCAGCAGCCGGGGGACTTTAGCTTTCTTT | CASSRGTLAFF
TRBJ2-5 | TRBD1 | TRBV7-9 | NA | TGTGCCAGCAGCTCCCCGCTCCGACAGGGGGGGGAGACCCAGTACTTC | CASSSPLRQGGETQYF
TRBJ2-2 | NA | TRBV28 | few | TGTGCCAGCACCCAGGAGGGGGCGGGGAGGACCGGGGAGCTGTTTTTT | CASTQEGAGRTGELFF
TRBJ2-1 | TRBD1 | TRBV7-9 | NA | TGTGCCAGCCCAAGACAGGGGCCCTACAATGAGCAGTTCTTC | CASPRQGPYNEQFF
TRBJ2-7 | TRBD1 | TRBV5-1 | NA | TGCGCCAGCAGCTTAACAGGGGGCGCACTCTACGAGCAGTACTTC | CASSLTGGALYEQYF
TRBJ1-2 | TRBD1 | TRBV7-9 | NA | TGTGCCAGCAGGAATAGCGGGACAGATCATGGCTACACCTTC | CASRNSGTDHGYTF
TRBJ1-2 | TRBD1 | TRBV7-9 | NA | TGTGCCAGCAGCGAAATAAGGACAGGGTCGACTAACTATGGCTACACCTTC | CASSEIRTGSTNYGYTF
TRBJ2-7 | TRBD1 | TRBV27 | once | TGTGCCAGCAGTTTGACTTCCGGGACAGGTCCCTGGGGGCAGTACTTC | CASSLTSGTGPWGQYF
TRBJ2-1 | NA | TRBV19 | NA | TGTGCCAGTAGTATTATCTACAATGAGCAGTTCTTC | CASSIIYNEQFF
TRBJ2-5 | TRBD2 | TRBV5-4 | NA | TGTGCCAGCAGCTCTAGCGGGGGGACTGGGGAGACCCAGTACTTC | CASSSSGGTGETQYF
TRBJ1-1 | NA | TRBV6-6 | few | TGTGCCAGCAGTCGCCAAAGGGGGGGGACGAACACTGAAGCTTTCTTT | CASSRQRGGTNTEAFF
TRBJ2-7 | NA | TRBV25-1 | NA | TGTGCCAGCAGTGAAGGGCCGGGAGCCCGGAAGAGCAGCCGGGGTTTC | CASSEGPGARKSSRGF
TRBJ2-2 | TRBD2 | TRBV4-1 | NA | TGCGCCAGCAGCCAACTCCCTCTAGCGGGGGCCGGGGAGCTGTTTTTT | CASSQLPLAGAGELFF
TRBJ1-2 | NA | TRBV30 | NA | TGTGCCTGGATATCGACAGGAAACTATGGCTACACCTTC | CAWISTGNYGYTF
TRBJ2-1 | NA | TRBV27 | once | TGTGCCAGCAGTTTCCGTGCGAACCACAATGAGCAGTTCTTC | CASSFRANHNEQFF
TRBJ1-3 | TRBD1 | TRBV7-9 | NA | TGTGCCAGCACCAGGGGGCCCTTCTCTGGAAACACCATATATTTT | CASTRGPFSGNTIYF
TRBJ1-3 | NA | TRBV4-3 | NA | TGCGCCAGCAGCCAAGACACGAGGCTATCTGGAAACACCATATATTTT | CASSQDTRLSGNTIYF
TRBJ2-7 | NA | TRBV6-5 | NA | TGTGCCAGCACTCTAGGGGGTCTAAACGAGCAGTACTTC | CASTLGGLNEQYF
TRBJ2-1 | TRBD2 | TRBV19 | NA | TGTGCCAGCTCAGCGGGGGGTTGGTTTAGGAATGAGCAGTTCTTC | CASSAGGWFRNEQFF
TRBJ2-3 | NA | TRBV9 | NA | TGTGCCAGCAGCGCAACCACCGGTTCGAGTACGCAGTATTTT | CASSATTGSSTQYF
TRBJ1-1 | TRBD1 | TRBV4-3 | NA | TGCGCCAGCAGCCAATGGACAGGGGGGAACACGCACACTGAAGCTTTCTTT | CASSQWTGGNTHTEAFF
TRBJ1-1 | NA | TRBV5-6 | NA | TGTGCCAGCAGCTCCCGTTCTAGGATCACTGAAGCTTTCTTT | CASSSRSRITEAFF
TRBJ2-7 | TRBD1 | TRBV5-6 | NA | TGTGCCAGCAGCCGGACAGGGGCCGAGCAGTACTTC | CASSRTGAEQYF
TRBJ2-1 | TRBD2 | TRBV9 | NA | TGTGCCAGCGGTGCGGCTAGCGGGGAGCAGTTCTTC | CASGAASGEQFF
TRBJ1-1 | NA | TRBV6-5 | NA | TGTGCCAGCAGCTACTCAGTCCCGGGTCCCGAAGCTTTCTTT | CASSYSVPGPEAFF
TRBJ2-1 | NA | TRBV7-9 | NA | TGTGCCAGCAGCTTAGCTACCTACAATGAGCAGTTCTTC | CASSLATYNEQFF
TRBJ2-2 | NA | TRBV27 | NA | TGTGCCAGCAAACATACGACCACGGGAGCCGGGGAGCTGTTTTTT | CASKHTTTGAGELFF
TRBJ1-6 | TRBD1 | TRBV2 | NA | TGCGCCAGCAGTGGGGACAGGAATAATTCACCCCTCCACTTT | CASSGDRNNSPLHF
TRBJ1-1 | TRBD1 | TRBV7-9 | NA | TGTGCCAGCAGCCCGAGACAGGGGCCGAACACTGAAGCTTTCTTT | CASSPRQGPNTEAFF
TRBJ2-3 | NA | TRBV5-1 | few | TGCGCCAGCAGCGACTGGCAGCACACAGATACGCAGTATTTT | CASSDWQHTDTQYF
TRBJ1-2 | NA | TRBV29-1 | NA | TGCAGCGTTGAAGGGCAGGGGATGGGTGGCTACACCTTC | CSVEGQGMGGYTF
TRBJ2-5 | TRBD2 | TRBV9 | NA | TGTGCCAGCAGCGGGGGACTAGCGGGGGTCCAAGAGACCCAGTACTTC | CASSGGLAGVQETQYF
TRBJ2-5 | TRBD2 | TRBV11-2 | NA | TGTGCCAGCAGCTTACCCCTAGCGGGGGCACAAGAGACCCAGTACTTC | CASSLPLAGAQETQYF
TRBJ2-1 | NA | TRBV27 | NA | TGTGCCAGCAGCCGACGGGGGAGCTCCTACAATGAGCAGTTCTTC | CASSRRGSSYNEQFF
TRBJ2-3 | TRBD2 | TRBV19 | NA | TGTGCCAGTACCTCGGGGGGGGCCGACACAGATACGCAGTATTTT | CASTSGGADTDTQYF
TRBJ2-3 | NA | TRBV9 | NA | TGTGCCAGCAGCCCACGGACAATATCCGCAGATACGCAGTATTTT | CASSPRTISADTQYF
TRBJ1-6 | NA | TRBV6-5 | once | TGTGCCAGCAGTTACTCGGGCAGAAATAATTCACCCCTCCACTTT | CASSYSGRNNSPLHF
TRBJ2-7 | NA | TRBV28 | NA | TGTGCCAGCAGTTTGGGCACCGCCTACGAGCAGTACTTC | CASSLGTAYEQYF
TRBJ2-2 | TRBD1 | TRBV4-3 | NA | TGCGCCAGCAGCCACAGAAGACAGGGGGCTGACACCGGGGAGCTGTTTTTT | CASSHRRQGADTGELFF
TRBJ1-2 | NA | TRBV7-9 | NA | TGTGCCAGCAGCCCAAACCTATCTCTGGGCTTATATGGCTACACCTTC | CASSPNLSLGLYGYTF
TRBJ2-7 | TRBD2 | TRBV6-5 | NA | TGTGCCAGCAGCACCCCCGGGACTAGCGGCTACGAGCAGTACTTC | CASSTPGTSGYEQYF